This T cell receptor (beta chain) was retrieved from a study of a mutant IDH1 vaccine in newly diagnosed glioma (dated by TCRdb to about 2021). Describing the broader study: Of the 30 to 35 treated patients, about 62% were male and around 38% were female, and a mean age of roughly 40 years was recorded. Prior to enrollment, standard therapy consisting of radiotherapy alone, temozolomide alone, or radiochemotherapy with temozolomide had been administered to patients, with the combination being received by most patients. Peripheral blood was collected at six visits: V03 (baseline), V05, V07, V10, V12 and V13. Longitudinal TCRB deep sequencing was performed for 25 to 30 treated patients wherever samples were available for exploratory analyses.

The library was made by the immunoSEQ multiplex PCR assay. The hsTCRB Kit was used according to the manufacturer's protocol to amplify rearranged TCR beta chain sequences. TCRB libraries were sequenced on an Illumina MiSeq. For the original study's pipeline: The kit vendor's proprietary platform handled demultiplexing, trimming and gene mapping. TCRdb stores this immuneACCESS table with in-frame sequences only. Part of the clones is absent; in the studies checked, under half of the shortfall reflects unresolved V genes, and no reason is known for the rest. The V and J calls and the clone size are those of that table, but D and trimming were determined from the DNA. This sample is represented by about 66,000 clones; about 86% of them were singletons. The top ten constitute around 2.9% of the sample. Note on this clone: What this receptor recognizes is not known. Base quality data are lacking; no much larger clone is found one base away.

In the paper's terms, the time point label means: baseline, week 1 (first vaccination visit). The intended sense of this specimen's treatment or condition label: pre-vaccination baseline after standard-of-care therapy. All donors had newly diagnosed IDH1-mutant astrocytomas of WHO grade 3 or 4 that showed loss of nuclear ATRX. The samples were drawn from NOA16, a multicentre, single-arm, open-label phase I trial in Germany that tested a mutant IDH1 peptide vaccine in humans for the first time. Blood drawn at visit V03 was used as the baseline sample for immunogenicity testing. Genomic DNA for TCRB sequencing was extracted from EDTA blood using the DNeasy Blood and Tissue Kit. Overall results and qualifications from the work: Pseudoprogression appeared unrelated to alterations in the top peripheral T cell clonotypes detected by TCRB sequencing. Vaccine-induced immune responses across multiple MHC alleles were detected in approximately 94% of patients. Selection of PBMC samples for TCRB deep sequencing was based on availability. According to the authors, sample limitations meant that analyses of patient blood samples could not be reproduced.

The CDR3 starts with the cysteine, ends with the phenylalanine, and has 21 residues. The read is trimmed to its CDR3 DNA, 63 bases read in frame from base 1. This TCR was recovered from a man aged 25 to 40 with glioma. The rearrangement combines TRBV21-1 with TRBJ2-2; the table assigns TRBD1, which was not confirmed against the DNA. TRBV21-1 counts as a pseudogene. The input for sequencing was PBMCs, taken from a glioma patient treated with radiotherapy, temozolomide or both. The CDR3 corresponds to CASTETESVDREGAPAGELFF. At the DNA level, the sequence is TGTGCCAGCACCGAGACTGAGTCCGTGGACAGGGAAGGGGCCCCGGCCGGGGAGCTGTTTTTT.